This T cell receptor beta chain was retrieved from a study of T-cell memory formation after mild COVID-19. Turning to the study itself: Clusters were largely donor specific. Study results and limitations: A balance of CD4 and CD8 characterized clones contracting day 15 to 85, whereas later expanders leaned CD4+.

The CDR3 consists of 14 residues. J was trimmed by 9 bases and V by 6 bases; bases with no gene match: 9. MiXCR, applied by TCRdb to the 5' RACE reads, yields one record per CDR3 protein. The sample yields about 180,000 distinct CDR3 sequences, under 20% seen once. This clonotype was seen only a few times. Its antigen is not identified. Specimen: PBMCs or a T cell subset sorted from them (not recorded which). The clonotype originates from a man aged 18 to 30 who had mild COVID-19 (a few samples of this study predate the infection). Cell type and time point are not known. The chain employs TRBV12-3 or TRBV12-4 and TRBJ2-2, with 8 bases lining up with TRBD1. CDR3: CASRLGQGRRELFF. DNA for the CDR3: TGTGCCAGCAGACTCGGACAGGGAAGGCGGGAGCTGTTTTTT.